Following are 27 T cell receptor beta chains from one sample sequenced in a study of OX40 agonist ivuxolimab in advanced cancers. Method: immunoSEQ multiplex PCR; TCRdb's copy keeps in-frame clones and lacks some. The sample shows approximately 77,000 clones, approximately 80% of them seen only once. This specimen was CD4+ or CD8+ T cells sorted from blood, taken in a trial of the OX40 agonist ivuxolimab. The origin of the receptors is an adult with an advanced solid tumor such as melanoma, head and neck, liver or kidney cancer.

The V gene is TRBV19, the J gene TRBJ2-7; D uncertain. Between the trimmed V and J ends, which lost 1 base and 2 bases, there was a span of 9 bases. Per germline, CDR1 LNHDA and CDR2 SQIVND (reference sequence). The CDR3 is 14 residues long. Here the CDR3 reads CASSIAGGAYEQYF. CDR3 bases: TGTGCCAGTAGTATAGCCGGCGGAGCCTACGAGCAGTACTTC.

This sequence joins TRBV5-5 and TRBJ2-1; D possibly corresponds to TRBD1 (6 bases). The germline gives CDR1 SGHKS, CDR2 YYEKEE (reference sequence). The V gene lost 3 bases and the J gene lost 3 bases, with 13 bases spanning the gap. The CDR3 loop spans 15 amino acids. The DNA of the CDR3 is TGTGCCAGCAGCTCCCCGGTACAGGGCTACAATGAGCAGTTCTTC. Protein product: CASSSPVQGYNEQFF.

The chain carries TRBV9 and TRBJ2-5, with TRBD2 identical over 12 bases. The CDR3 has 18 residues. With V trimmed by 3 bases and J by 5 bases, 14 bases remained unmatched. Germline CDR1 is SGDLS and CDR2 is YYNGEE. The CDR3 here is CASSAAPTSGSAGETQYF. CDR3 in DNA: TGTGCCAGCAGCGCCGCCCCGACTAGCGGGAGCGCCGGGGAGACCCAGTACTTC. Drawing the rest from reference TRBV9 and TRBJ2-5, the complete variable domain is DSGVTQTPKHLITATGQRVTLRCSPRSGDLSVYWYQQSLDQGLQFLIQYYNGEERAKGNILERFSAQQFPDLHSELNLSSLELGDSALYFCASSAAPTSGSAGETQYFGPGTRLLVL.

This chain uses TRBV9 with TRBJ2-3; TRBD1 aligns across 10 bases. Trimming removed 2 bases from V and 4 bases from J; junction bases left unmatched: 4. The CDR3 has 15 amino acids. CDR1 SGDLS and CDR2 YYNGEE come from the germline V gene. CDR3 in amino acids: CASSVRQGAPDTQYF. DNA for the CDR3: TGTGCCAGCAGCGTCAGACAGGGGGCTCCAGATACGCAGTATTTT.

This sequence joins TRBV7-6 and TRBJ2-3; D perhaps matches TRBD1 (6 bases). Per the germline V gene, CDR1 is SGHVS and CDR2 is FNYEAQ. The CDR3 has 15 amino acids. Trimming took off 4 bases at V and 1 base at J, with 12 bases between the two ends. CDR3 sequence reads: CASSYRDTRTDTQYF. CDR3 nucleotide sequence: TGTGCCAGCAGCTACCGGGACACACGCACAGATACGCAGTATTTT.

This clone was detected only once. This rearrangement joins TRBV11-3 to TRBJ2-2; unclear D gene. The CDR3 is made up of 14 amino acids. The V end lost 0 bases, the J end lost 5 bases, and 7 bases lay between the germline ends. The V gene's germline CDR1 is SGHNT and CDR2 YENEEA. As DNA, the CDR3 is TGTGCCAGCAGCTTAGATCCCCGAACCGGGGAGCTGTTTTTT. Translating it yields CASSLDPRTGELFF. Using reference TRBV11-3 and TRBJ2-2 for the parts outside the CDR3, the full variable domain is EAGVVQSPRYKIIEKKQPVAFWCNPISGHNTLYWYLQNLGQGPELLIRYENEEAVDDSQLPKDRFSAERLKGVDSTLKIQPAELGDSAVYLCASSLDPRTGELFFGEGSRLTVL.

The gene calls are TRBV7-2 and TRBJ1-4; 7 positions agree with TRBD1. This CDR3 comprises 14 residues. Germline lookup yields CDR1 SGHTA and CDR2 FQGNSA. V lost 5 bases to trimming and J lost 8 bases; unmatched junction nucleotides: 8. CDR3 sequence (DNA): TGTGCCAGCAGCCTCGACAGGGTTGGGGAAAAACTGTTTTTT. It encodes CASSLDRVGEKLFF.

The chain combines TRBV2 with TRBJ1-5; 9 bases are shared with TRBD1. Trimming took 5 bases from V and 5 from J; bases not matched to a gene: 4. This CDR3 comprises 14 residues. Germline V gene lookup returns CDR1 SNHLY and CDR2 FYNNEI. The CDR3 DNA follows: TGTGCCAGCAGTCAACAGGGGGCTGATCAGCCCCAGCATTTT. It encodes CASSQQGADQPQHF.

V gene TRBV6-1 combines with J gene TRBJ2-7, with TRBD1 matching 7 bases. Germline V gene sequence: CDR1 MNHNS, CDR2 SASEGT. This CDR3 spans 17 amino acids. The V segment lost 2 bases and the J segment 3 bases; nucleotides outside the gene matches: 13. This CDR3 is CASSELGFRGPNYEQYF. For the CDR3, the DNA is TGTGCCAGCAGTGAACTTGGTTTTAGGGGGCCCAACTACGAGCAGTACTTC.

The gene calls are TRBV16 and TRBJ2-1; TRBD2 matches at 13 bases. Trimming cost V 3 bases and J 0 bases; bases outside gene matches: 5. The germline V gene has CDR1 KGHSY and CDR2 FQNENV. This CDR3 is 18 amino acids long. The CDR3 protein is CASSHWTSGGSSYNEQFF. CDR3 nucleotide sequence: TGTGCCAGCAGCCATTGGACTAGCGGGGGTTCCTCCTACAATGAGCAGTTCTTC.

V usage is TRBV7-9 and J usage is TRBJ2-7; D might be TRBD1 (5 bases). V lost 2 bases to trimming and J lost 0 bases, with 8 bases between them. From germline, CDR1 is SEHNR and CDR2 FQNEAQ (reference sequence). This CDR3 region has 14 residues. CDR3 sequence reads: CASSLQDISYEQYF. The DNA for the CDR3 is TGTGCCAGCAGCTTACAGGACATCTCCTACGAGCAGTACTTC.

This clone came up a few times. The chain carries TRBV7-8 and TRBJ2-2; 7 bases are shared with TRBD2. Unmatched junction bases numbered 2, after V lost 3 bases and J lost 4 bases. Per the germline V gene, CDR1 is SGHVS and CDR2 is FQNEAQ. The CDR3 consists of 14 residues. CDR3 sequence (DNA): TGTGCCAGCAGCTTTGGGGGGGTCACCGGGGAGCTGTTTTTT. Its protein is CASSFGGVTGELFF.

A single count supports this clone. This chain joins TRBV7-2 and TRBJ2-3; no reliable D call. Between the trimmed V and J ends, which lost 1 base and 4 bases, there was a span of 3 bases. CDR1 SGHTA and CDR2 FQGNSA come from the germline V gene. The CDR3 spans 12 residues. The chain's CDR3 is CASSLVSDTQYF. CDR3 nucleotide sequence: TGTGCCAGCAGCTTAGTTTCAGATACGCAGTATTTT.

This rearrangement joins TRBV6-4 to TRBJ1-5; D possibly corresponds to TRBD1 (6 bases). Trimming stripped 6 bases from V and 7 bases from J, with 19 bases between. Germline CDR1 is MRHNA and CDR2 is SNTAGT. The CDR3 is made up of 15 amino acids. CDR3 in amino acids: CASRGTGRIGQPQHF. DNA for the CDR3: TGTGCCAGCAGAGGTACAGGGCGCATTGGACAGCCCCAGCATTTT.

The chain links TRBV6-5 to TRBJ1-2; D uncertain. This CDR3 region has 12 residues. Germline loops: CDR1 MNHEY, CDR2 SVGAGI. V was trimmed by 4 bases and J by 4 bases, leaving 7 bases between them. Here the CDR3 DNA reads TGTGCCAGCAGTTCGGCCGTCTATGGCTACACCTTC. Residues: CASSSAVYGYTF.

This chain joins TRBV30 and TRBJ1-4; D not certain. The germline gives CDR1 GTSNPN, CDR2 SVGIG (reference sequence). CDR3 length: 11 amino acids. The ends were cut back, 5 bases at V and 7 bases at J, with 8 bases in the middle. CDR3 DNA: TGTGCCTGGGGTACAAGTGAAAAACTGTTTTTT. Encoded protein: CAWGTSEKLFF.

This chain joins TRBV10-3 and TRBJ2-1, with 9 nucleotides matching TRBD2. This CDR3 has 14 residues. The germline gives CDR1 ENHRY, CDR2 SYGVKD. With V trimmed by 4 bases and J by 6 bases, 4 bases remained unmatched. CDR3 amino acids: CAISGLAEINEQFF. CDR3 in DNA: TGTGCCATCAGTGGACTAGCGGAGATCAATGAGCAGTTCTTC.

This sequence joins TRBV6-5 and TRBJ2-7; no reliable D call. This CDR3 has 14 residues. Trimming took 6 bases from V and 3 from J, leaving 15 bases between them. Per the germline V gene, CDR1 is MNHEY and CDR2 is SVGAGI. This CDR3 reads CASRKLYGNYEQYF. CDR3 DNA sequence: TGTGCCAGCAGGAAACTCTATGGCAACTACGAGCAGTACTTC.

The chain links TRBV5-1 to TRBJ2-1, with 8 positions matching TRBD1. The V gene end was trimmed by 3 bases and the J gene end by 6 bases; junction bases not matched to a gene: 8. CDR1 is SGHRS, CDR2 YFSETQ, per germline. The CDR3 extends over 15 amino acids. The CDR3 sequence: CASSYPDRVGNEQFF. CDR3 DNA: TGCGCCAGCAGCTATCCGGACAGGGTGGGCAATGAGCAGTTCTTC.

The genes are TRBV5-1 and TRBJ1-1; unclear D gene. This CDR3 region has 14 residues. V lost 3 bases and J lost 4, with 13 bases in between. CDR1 and CDR2 (germline): SGHRS, YFSETQ. CDR3 region: CASSSSGISTEAFF. The CDR3 DNA reads as TGCGCCAGCAGCTCATCGGGCATTTCCACTGAAGCTTTCTTT.

The chain links TRBV9 to TRBJ2-1, with D perhaps TRBD1 (5 bases). V lost 1 base and J lost 9, with 17 bases in between. The CDR3 loop spans 15 amino acids. From germline, CDR1 is SGDLS and CDR2 YYNGEE. This CDR3 reads CASSVSPDSPLEQFF. The CDR3 DNA is TGTGCCAGCAGCGTATCCCCCGACAGCCCTCTTGAGCAGTTCTTC.

V gene TRBV6-5 combines with J gene TRBJ2-7; D gene unclear. CDR1 is MNHEY and CDR2 is SVGAGI in the germline V gene. The V gene lost 8 bases and the J gene lost 5 bases, with 10 bases spanning the gap. CDR3 length: 11 amino acids. Here the CDR3 reads CASGRLHEQYF. As DNA, the CDR3 is TGTGCCAGCGGACGTCTCCACGAGCAGTACTTC.

The chain recombines TRBV7-9 with TRBJ2-1, with 12 bases identical to TRBD2. J gave up 14 bases and V 5 bases, and 10 bases lay outside the gene matches. CDR3 size: 14 residues. Germline-derived CDR1 and CDR2 are SEHNR and FQNEAQ (reference sequence). CDR3 bases: TGTGCCAGCAGCCCCTCCCTAGCGGGGGGGCCGGAGTTCTTC. This sequence encodes CASSPSLAGGPEFF.

The chain employs TRBV4-3 and TRBJ2-1, with D unclear. CDR1 and CDR2 from the germline V gene are LGHNA and YSLEER. The CDR3 covers 16 residues. Trimming cost V 4 bases and J 0 bases, with 13 bases left between them. The CDR3 reads CASSPSGLSSYNEQFF. CDR3 bases: TGCGCCAGCAGCCCCTCCGGGCTAAGCTCCTACAATGAGCAGTTCTTC.

This chain connects TRBV2 to TRBJ1-1, with D unclear. The V gene's germline CDR1 is SNHLY and CDR2 FYNNEI. The CDR3 spans 13 residues. With 3 bases removed from V and 4 bases from J, the gap between germline ends came to 9 bases. The CDR3, as DNA: TGTGCCAGCAGTGATCGGGTAGGCACTGAAGCTTTCTTT. Translating gives CASSDRVGTEAFF.

V gene TRBV7-3 combines with J gene TRBJ2-5, with TRBD2 matching 10 bases. V was pared by 1 base and J by 5 bases, with 13 bases of the junction left unmatched. CDR1 SGHTA and CDR2 FQGTGA come from the germline V gene. CDR3 length: 18 amino acids. The CDR3, as DNA: TGTGCCAGCAGCTTAAAGTTGGCTAGCGGGGGCCTCCGGGAGACCCAGTACTTC. Its protein product is CASSLKLASGGLRETQYF.

The rearrangement links TRBV11-2 to TRBJ1-2; TRBD1 aligns across 9 bases. V was pared by 5 bases and J by 4 bases, with 8 bases of the junction left unmatched. The CDR3 extends over 15 amino acids. Germline lookup yields CDR1 SGHAT and CDR2 FQNNGV. CDR3 residues: CASSLQGAGVYGYTF. As DNA, the CDR3 is TGTGCCAGCAGCCTACAGGGGGCTGGAGTCTATGGCTACACCTTC. The full variable domain, with the rest looked up from reference TRBV11-2 and TRBJ1-2, is EAGVAQSPRYKIIEKRQSVAFWCNPISGHATLYWYQQILGQGPKLLIQFQNNGVVDDSQLPKDRFSAERLKGVDSTLKIQPAKLEDSAVYLCASSLQGAGVYGYTFGSGTRLTVV.